Reported below is one TCR beta chain. This sample includes further DNA sequences coding for the same CDR3. The sample belongs to a study of Ad26.COV2.S vaccination and SARS-CoV-2 variants. Germline V lookup: CDR1 SGHTA, CDR2 FQGNSA. CDR3 length: 14 residues. Unmatched junction bases numbered 4, after V lost 5 bases and J lost 2 bases. Sequencing used immunoSEQ multiplex PCR; TCRdb keeps in-frame clones, though not all of them. The sample carries 400,000 to 450,000 clones, 90% recorded once. Treatment: roughly 18 received Ad26.COV2.S at low or high dose, single or two shots; a few received placebo; per-sample allocation not given. The study sampled participants on day 63 after the first vaccine or placebo injection.

The sequence came from a person between 18 and 60 years old who received the Ad26.COV2.S COVID-19 vaccine or a placebo. This specimen consisted of peripheral blood, obtained in a trial of Ad26.COV2.S vaccine versus placebo. The chain carries TRBV7-2 and TRBJ2-7; TRBD2 aligns across 9 bases. The CDR3, as DNA: TGTGCCAGCAGCCTCATAGCGGGGGCCTACGAGCAGTACTTC. Its translation: CASSLIAGAYEQYF.